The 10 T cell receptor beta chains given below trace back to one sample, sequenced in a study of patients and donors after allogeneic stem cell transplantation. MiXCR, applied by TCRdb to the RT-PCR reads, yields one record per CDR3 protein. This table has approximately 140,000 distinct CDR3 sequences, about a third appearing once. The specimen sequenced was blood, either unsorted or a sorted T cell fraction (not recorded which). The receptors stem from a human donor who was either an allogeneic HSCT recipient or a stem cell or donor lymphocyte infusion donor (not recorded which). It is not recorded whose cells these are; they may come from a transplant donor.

CDR3 amino acids: CASSPPQGSDTQYF. As DNA, the CDR3 is TGCGCCAGCAGCCCCCCCCAGGGCTCAGATACGCAGTATTTT. This rearrangement joins TRBV5-1 to TRBJ2-3; weak D call: TRBD1 (5 bases). Per the germline V gene, CDR1 is SGHRS and CDR2 is YFSETQ. The germline V and J ends were trimmed by 4 bases and 4 bases, with 13 bases remaining between them. CDR3 length equals 14 residues.

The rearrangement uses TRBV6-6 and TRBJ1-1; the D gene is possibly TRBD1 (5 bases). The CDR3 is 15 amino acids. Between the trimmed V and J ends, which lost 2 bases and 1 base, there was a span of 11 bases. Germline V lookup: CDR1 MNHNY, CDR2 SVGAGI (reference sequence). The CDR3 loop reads CASSYGGGANTEAFF. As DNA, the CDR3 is TGTGCCAGCAGTTACGGTGGAGGGGCGAACACTGAAGCTTTCTTT.

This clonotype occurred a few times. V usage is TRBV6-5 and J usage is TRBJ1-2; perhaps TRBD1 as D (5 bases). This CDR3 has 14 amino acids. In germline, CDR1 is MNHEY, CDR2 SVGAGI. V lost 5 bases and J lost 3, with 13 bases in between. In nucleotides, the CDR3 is TGTGCCAGCAGTACAAGGACAAGATACTATGGCTACACCTTC. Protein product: CASSTRTRYYGYTF.

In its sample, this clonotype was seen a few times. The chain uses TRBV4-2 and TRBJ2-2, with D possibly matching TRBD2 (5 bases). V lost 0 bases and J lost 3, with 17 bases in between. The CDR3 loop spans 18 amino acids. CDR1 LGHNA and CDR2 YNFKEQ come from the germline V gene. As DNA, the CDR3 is TGTGCCAGCAGCCAAGAGGCATCGGGGAGTGTAGACACCGGGGAGCTGTTTTTT. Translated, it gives CASSQEASGSVDTGELFF.

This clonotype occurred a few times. The CDR3 loop is CASKLDSMNTEAFF. Here the CDR3 DNA reads TGCGCCAGTAAGCTGGACAGCATGAACACTGAAGCTTTCTTT. This chain connects TRBV5-1 to TRBJ1-1; tentative D call: TRBD1 (6 bases). Between the trimmed V and J ends, which lost 8 bases and 0 bases, there was a span of 14 bases. The germline V gene encodes CDR1 SGHRS and CDR2 YFSETQ. The CDR3 extends over 14 amino acids. The variable domain in full, completed from reference TRBV5-1 and TRBJ1-1, reads KAGVTQTPRYLIKTRGQQVTLSCSPISGHRSVSWYQQTPGQGLQFLFEYFSETQRNKGNFPGRFSGRQFSNSRSEMNVSTLELGDSALYLCASKLDSMNTEAFFGQGTRLTVV.

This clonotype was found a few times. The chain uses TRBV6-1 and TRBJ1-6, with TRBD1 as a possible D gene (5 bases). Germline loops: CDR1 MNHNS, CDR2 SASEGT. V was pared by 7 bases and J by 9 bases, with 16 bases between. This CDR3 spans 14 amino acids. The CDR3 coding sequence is TGTGCCAGCAACATCCGGGACCCAATTTCACCCCTCCACTTT. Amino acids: CASNIRDPISPLHF.

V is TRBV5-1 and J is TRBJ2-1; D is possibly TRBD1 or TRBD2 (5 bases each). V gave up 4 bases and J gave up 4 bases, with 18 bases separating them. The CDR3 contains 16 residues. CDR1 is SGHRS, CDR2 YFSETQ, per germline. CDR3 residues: CASSGTGTTGYNEQFF. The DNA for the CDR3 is TGCGCCAGCAGCGGCACCGGGACGACCGGTTACAATGAGCAGTTCTTC. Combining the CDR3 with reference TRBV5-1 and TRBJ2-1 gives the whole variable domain KAGVTQTPRYLIKTRGQQVTLSCSPISGHRSVSWYQQTPGQGLQFLFEYFSETQRNKGNFPGRFSGRQFSNSRSEMNVSTLELGDSALYLCASSGTGTTGYNEQFFGPGTRLTVL.

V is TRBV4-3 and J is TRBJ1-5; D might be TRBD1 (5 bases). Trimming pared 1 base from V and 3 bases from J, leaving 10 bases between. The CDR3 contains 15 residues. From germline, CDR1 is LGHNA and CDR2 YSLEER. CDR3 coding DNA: TGCGCCAGCAGCCAAGTTCAGGGCAACAATCAGCCCCAGCATTTT. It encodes CASSQVQGNNQPQHF.

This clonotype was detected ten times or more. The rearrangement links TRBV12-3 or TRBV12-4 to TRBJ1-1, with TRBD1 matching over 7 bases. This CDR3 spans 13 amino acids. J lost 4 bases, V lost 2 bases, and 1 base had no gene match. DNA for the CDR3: TGTGCCAGCAGTTTAAGACAGGGCACTGAAGCTTTCTTT. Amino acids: CASSLRQGTEAFF.

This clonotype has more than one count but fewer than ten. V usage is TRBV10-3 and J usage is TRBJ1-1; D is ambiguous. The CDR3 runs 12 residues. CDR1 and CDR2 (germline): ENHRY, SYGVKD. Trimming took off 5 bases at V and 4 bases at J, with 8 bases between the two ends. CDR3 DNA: TGTGCCATCAGTCCGGGAACCACTGAAGCTTTCTTT. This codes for CAISPGTTEAFF.